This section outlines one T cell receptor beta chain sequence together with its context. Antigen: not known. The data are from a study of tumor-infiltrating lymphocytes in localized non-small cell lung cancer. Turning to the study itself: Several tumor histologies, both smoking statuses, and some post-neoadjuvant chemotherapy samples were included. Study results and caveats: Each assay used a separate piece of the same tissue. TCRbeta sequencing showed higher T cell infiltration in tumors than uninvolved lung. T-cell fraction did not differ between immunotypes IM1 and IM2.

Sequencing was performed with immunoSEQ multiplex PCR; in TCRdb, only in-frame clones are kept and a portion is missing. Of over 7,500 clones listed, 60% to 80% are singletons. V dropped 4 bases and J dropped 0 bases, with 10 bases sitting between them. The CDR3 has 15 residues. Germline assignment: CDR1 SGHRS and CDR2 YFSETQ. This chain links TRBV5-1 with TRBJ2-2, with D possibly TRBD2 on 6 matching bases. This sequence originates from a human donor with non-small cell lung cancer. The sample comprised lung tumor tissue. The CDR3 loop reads CASSITSPNTGELFF. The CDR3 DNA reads TGCGCCAGCAGCATCACTAGCCCGAACACCGGGGAGCTGTTTTTT.